A single sample gave rise to the 3 T cell receptor beta chains below, sequenced in a study of T cells in Graves' hyperthyroidism and ophthalmopathy (dated by TCRdb to about 2019). The library came from multiplex PCR. Sequencing used an Illumina HiSeq 2000. TCR beta CDR3 regions were amplified from RNA transcripts. A first-round RT-PCR of the TCR CDR3 used the HTBI primer set with the Qiagen OneStep RT-PCR kit. Using fastp trimming at Q25 and MiXCR clonotype assembly, TCRdb reanalyzed the public sequencing data and kept in-frame beta chains. When rows share a CDR3 protein, they turn into one entry using the most common DNA and genes. This sample comprises fewer than 800,000 distinct CDR3 sequences, roughly 17% of them detected only once. The ten largest clones take up around 7.7% of the sample. Sequenced sample: blood. The receptors were gathered from a man between 18 and 29 years old with Graves' hyperthyroidism.

The chain employs TRBV5-6 and TRBJ2-5; 9 nucleotides match TRBD2. CDR1 and CDR2 (germline): SGHDT, YYEEEE. The ends lost 8 bases at V and 4 bases at J; junction bases unmatched: 9. This CDR3 contains 14 residues. The CDR3, as DNA: TGTGCCAGTGGAGGTAGCGGGAGATCAGAGACCCAGTACTTC. This sequence encodes CASGGSGRSETQYF.

The chain is built from TRBV7-6 and TRBJ1-1; a possible D gene is TRBD1 (5 bases). The germline V and J ends were trimmed by 8 bases and 7 bases, with 17 bases remaining between them. CDR3 length equals 13 residues. Germline values: CDR1 SGHVS, CDR2 FNYEAQ. The CDR3 region has the DNA TGTGCCAGCGGGATCAGGAGGGGAAGTGAAGCTTTCTTT. Its translation: CASGIRRGSEAFF.

In its sample, this clonotype was seen many times. This chain links TRBV28 with TRBJ2-5, with no clear D. V was pared by 5 bases and J by 4 bases, with 11 bases between. CDR3 length equals 13 residues. The germline CDR1 and CDR2 sequences are MDHEN and SYDVKM. The CDR3 region is CASSPVTSETQYF. CDR3 DNA: TGTGCCAGCAGTCCAGTGACCTCAGAGACCCAGTACTTC.